This T cell receptor beta chain was recovered during a study of OX40 agonist ivuxolimab in advanced cancers. Concerning the study at large: The costimulatory receptor OX40 (CD134) was targeted by ivuxolimab, a fully human IgG2 agonistic monoclonal antibody. Intravenous ivuxolimab was administered to patients every 2 weeks at six dose levels: 0.01, 0.1, 0.3, 1.5, 3 and 10 mg/kg. Among the approximately 54 dose-escalation patients, around 20 had hepatocellular carcinoma, some 15 melanoma, 9 renal cell carcinoma and 9 head and neck cancer. In the dose-escalation cohort, 75% to 90% of patients were male, and the mean age was approximately 60 years with a range of roughly 20 to 85. Prior anti-PD-1, anti-PD-L1 or anti-CTLA-4 therapy was permitted, and checkpoint inhibitors had been received by under 50% of dose-escalation patients. Partial responses occurred in three dose-escalation patients, of whom one had hepatocellular carcinoma and two had cutaneous melanoma. Peripheral TCRbeta sequencing aimed to test whether ivuxolimab altered TCR sequence diversity and caused clonal T-cell expansion. The paper reports the monotherapy dose-escalation portion (N = 52 patients) of the phase I ivuxolimab trial. What the study reported, not specific to this receptor: Low levels of normalized T-cell clonal expansion were also seen in some nonresponding patients. On average, CD8+ T cells showed more expanded clones than CD4+ T cells after ivuxolimab. Clonal expansion of both CD4+ and CD8+ blood T cells was observed from baseline to week 6 at doses 0.1 to 3.0 mg/kg. Partial responders in the 0.1-3.0 mg/kg groups had among the lowest normalized peripheral clonal expansion, especially among CD8+ T cells. The antigen specificity of the clonally expanded peripheral T cells was not determined.

The junction shows trimming of 2 bases on V and 1 base on J, and the gene matches do not reach 2 bases of it. The CDR3 spans 15 residues, from the cysteine through the phenylalanine. This entry keeps only the CDR3 DNA: 45 bases, framed from base 1. The germline V gene provides CDR1 SGHTA and CDR2 FQGNSA. Patients with a history of autoimmune disease or receiving systemic immunosuppression were excluded from the trial. Peripheral blood for TCR sequencing was collected from all dose cohorts at baseline, on cycle 4 day 1, and on cycle 7 day 1. The samples were taken from a phase I, first-in-human, multicenter, open-label dose-escalation trial of ivuxolimab. Adults with locally advanced or metastatic head and neck squamous cell, hepatocellular, melanoma or renal cell carcinoma were enrolled in the trial. Before TCR sequencing, CD4+ T cells and CD8+ T cells were sorted from peripheral blood as separate populations.

Genomic DNA was extracted from sorted cells for sequencing of the TCRbeta CDR3 region. The immunoSEQ Assay was used to sequence the TCRbeta CDR3 regions. Imported from immuneACCESS, the table was reduced by TCRdb to in-frame sequences with V and J called. These copies leave out some clones; in studies compared against another copy, an unresolved V gene accounts for under half, and the cause of the remainder is not known. The sample table shows about 79,000 clones, and about 90% are seen once. Less than 0.35% of the sample rests with the top ten. Regarding this clone: Its antigen target is currently unknown. Base qualities are not recorded, but no much larger clone differs from it by a single base.

Sequencing was performed on CD4+ or CD8+ T cells sorted from blood, taken in a trial of the OX40 agonist ivuxolimab. The receptor was derived from an adult with an advanced solid tumor such as melanoma, head and neck, liver or kidney cancer. This chain joins TRBV7-2 to TRBJ2-3, with 8 middle bases fitting TRBD2. CDR3 reads: CASSLFGGGTDTQYF. The DNA sequence is given as TGTGCCAGCAGCTTATTCGGGGGGGGCACAGATACGCAGTATTTT.